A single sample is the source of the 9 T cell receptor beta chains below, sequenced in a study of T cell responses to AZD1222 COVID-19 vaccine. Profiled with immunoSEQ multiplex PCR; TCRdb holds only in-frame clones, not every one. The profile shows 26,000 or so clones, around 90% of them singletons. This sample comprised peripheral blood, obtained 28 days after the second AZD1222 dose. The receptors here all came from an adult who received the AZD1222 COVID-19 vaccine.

CDR3 sequence reads: CASSSRDRGDSVNNEQFF. In DNA, the CDR3 is TGTGCCAGCAGCTCCCGGGACAGGGGGGATTCGGTTAACAATGAGCAGTTCTTC. This chain joins TRBV21-1 and TRBJ2-1; no check of the table's D call, TRBD1, against the DNA was made. TRBV21-1 is a pseudogene. This CDR3 region has 18 residues.

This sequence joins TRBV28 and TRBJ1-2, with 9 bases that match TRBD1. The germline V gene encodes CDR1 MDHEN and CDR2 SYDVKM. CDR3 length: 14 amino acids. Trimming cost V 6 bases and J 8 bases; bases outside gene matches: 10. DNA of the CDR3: TGTGCCAGCAGGCCCACAGGGGGCAGTCAGGGCTACACCTTC. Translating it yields CASRPTGGSQGYTF.

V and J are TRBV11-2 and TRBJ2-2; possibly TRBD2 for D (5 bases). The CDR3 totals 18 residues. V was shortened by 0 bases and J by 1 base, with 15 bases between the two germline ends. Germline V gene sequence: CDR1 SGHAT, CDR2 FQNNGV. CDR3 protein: CASSLDLGGRKNTGELFF. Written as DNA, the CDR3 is TGTGCCAGCAGCTTAGATCTTGGTGGGAGAAAGAACACCGGGGAGCTGTTTTTT. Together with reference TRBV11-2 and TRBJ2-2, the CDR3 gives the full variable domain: EAGVAQSPRYKIIEKRQSVAFWCNPISGHATLYWYQQILGQGPKLLIQFQNNGVVDDSQLPKDRFSAERLKGVDSTLKIQPAKLEDSAVYLCASSLDLGGRKNTGELFFGEGSRLTVL.

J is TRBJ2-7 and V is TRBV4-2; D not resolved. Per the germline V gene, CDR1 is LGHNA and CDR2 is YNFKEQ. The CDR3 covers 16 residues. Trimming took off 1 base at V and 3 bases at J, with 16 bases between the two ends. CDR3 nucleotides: TGTGCCAGCAGCCAAGGAGGTGGTAGTTATAGCTACGAGCAGTACTTC. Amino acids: CASSQGGGSYSYEQYF.

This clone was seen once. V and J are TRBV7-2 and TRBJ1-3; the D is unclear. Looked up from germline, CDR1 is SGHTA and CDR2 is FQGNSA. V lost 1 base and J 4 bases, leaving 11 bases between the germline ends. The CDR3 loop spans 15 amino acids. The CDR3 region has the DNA TGTGCCAGCAGCTTAGTAGTAGGGTTCGGAAACACCATATATTTT. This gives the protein CASSLVVGFGNTIYF.

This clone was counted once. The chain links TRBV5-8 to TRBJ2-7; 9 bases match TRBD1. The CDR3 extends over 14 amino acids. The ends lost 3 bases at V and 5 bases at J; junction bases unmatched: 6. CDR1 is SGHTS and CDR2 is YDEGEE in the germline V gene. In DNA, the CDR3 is TGTGCCAGCAGCTCGACAGGGGGACTCGACGAGCAGTACTTC. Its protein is CASSSTGGLDEQYF.

CDR3 DNA sequence: TGTGCCAGCAGCTTAGATGGGGATGGGGACGATGAGCAGTTCTTC. As protein: CASSLDGDGDDEQFF. The chain links TRBV11-3 to TRBJ2-1; D tentatively fits TRBD1 or TRBD2 (5 bases each). Germline-derived CDR1 and CDR2 are SGHNT and YENEEA. The CDR3 is made up of 15 amino acids. V was cut by 0 bases and J by 8 bases, with 14 bases left in between.

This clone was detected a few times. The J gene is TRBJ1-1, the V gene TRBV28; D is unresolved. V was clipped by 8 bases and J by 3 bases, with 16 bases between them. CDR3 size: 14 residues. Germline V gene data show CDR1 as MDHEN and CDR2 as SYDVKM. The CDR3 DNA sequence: TGTGCCAGCGTTCTTCCCGGGCGGGACACTGAAGCTTTCTTT. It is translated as CASVLPGRDTEAFF. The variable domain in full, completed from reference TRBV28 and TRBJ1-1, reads DVKVTQSSRYLVKRTGEKVFLECVQDMDHENMFWYRQDPGLGLRLIYFSYDVKMKEKGDIPEGYSVSREKKERFSLILESASTNQTSMYLCASVLPGRDTEAFFGQGTRLTVV.

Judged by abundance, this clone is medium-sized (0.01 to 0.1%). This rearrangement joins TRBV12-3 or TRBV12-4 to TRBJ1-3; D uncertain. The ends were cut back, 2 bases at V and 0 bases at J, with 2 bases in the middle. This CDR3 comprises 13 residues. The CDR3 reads CASSLNSGNTIYF. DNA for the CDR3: TGTGCCAGCAGTTTAAACTCTGGAAACACCATATATTTT.